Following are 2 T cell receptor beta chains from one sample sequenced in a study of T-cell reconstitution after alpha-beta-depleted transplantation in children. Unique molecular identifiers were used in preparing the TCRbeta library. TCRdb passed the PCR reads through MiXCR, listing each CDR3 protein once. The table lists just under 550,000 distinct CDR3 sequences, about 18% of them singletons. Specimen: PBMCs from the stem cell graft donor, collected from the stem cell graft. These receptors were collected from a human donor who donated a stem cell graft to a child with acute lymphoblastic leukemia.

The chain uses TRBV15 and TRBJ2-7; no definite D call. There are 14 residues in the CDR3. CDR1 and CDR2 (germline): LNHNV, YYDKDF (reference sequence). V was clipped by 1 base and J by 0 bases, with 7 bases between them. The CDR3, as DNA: TGTGCCACCAGCAGAGTTCTCTACTCCTACGAGCAGTACTTC. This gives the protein CATSRVLYSYEQYF.

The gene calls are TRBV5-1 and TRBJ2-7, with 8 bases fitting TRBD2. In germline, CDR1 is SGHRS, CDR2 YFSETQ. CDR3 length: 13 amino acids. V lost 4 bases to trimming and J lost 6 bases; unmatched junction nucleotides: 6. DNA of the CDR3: TGCGCCAGCAGCCCCAGCGGGAGTGCCGAGCAGTACTTC. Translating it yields CASSPSGSAEQYF. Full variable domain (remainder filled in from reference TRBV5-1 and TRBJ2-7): KAGVTQTPRYLIKTRGQQVTLSCSPISGHRSVSWYQQTPGQGLQFLFEYFSETQRNKGNFPGRFSGRQFSNSRSEMNVSTLELGDSALYLCASSPSGSAEQYFGPGTRLTVT.